This T cell receptor (beta chain) was observed in a study of T cell changes during pregnancy in multiple sclerosis. This CDR3 comprises 16 residues. V lost 2 bases to trimming and J lost 5 bases; unmatched junction nucleotides: 7. The germline gives CDR1 SGHTS, CDR2 YDEGEE. The data were produced by immunoSEQ multiplex PCR, yet TCRdb's version contains in-frame clones alone and is incomplete. The table includes roughly 56,000 clones, 70% to 90% detected once. The material was peripheral blood, obtained in the first trimester of pregnancy. This sequence originates from a female donor with multiple sclerosis, enrolled in a pregnancy study. The chain is built from TRBV5-8 and TRBJ2-3; 11 bases agree with TRBD2. This CDR3 reads CASSFELAGDIDTQYF. CDR3 nucleotides: TGTGCCAGCAGCTTTGAACTAGCGGGAGACATAGATACGCAGTATTTT.